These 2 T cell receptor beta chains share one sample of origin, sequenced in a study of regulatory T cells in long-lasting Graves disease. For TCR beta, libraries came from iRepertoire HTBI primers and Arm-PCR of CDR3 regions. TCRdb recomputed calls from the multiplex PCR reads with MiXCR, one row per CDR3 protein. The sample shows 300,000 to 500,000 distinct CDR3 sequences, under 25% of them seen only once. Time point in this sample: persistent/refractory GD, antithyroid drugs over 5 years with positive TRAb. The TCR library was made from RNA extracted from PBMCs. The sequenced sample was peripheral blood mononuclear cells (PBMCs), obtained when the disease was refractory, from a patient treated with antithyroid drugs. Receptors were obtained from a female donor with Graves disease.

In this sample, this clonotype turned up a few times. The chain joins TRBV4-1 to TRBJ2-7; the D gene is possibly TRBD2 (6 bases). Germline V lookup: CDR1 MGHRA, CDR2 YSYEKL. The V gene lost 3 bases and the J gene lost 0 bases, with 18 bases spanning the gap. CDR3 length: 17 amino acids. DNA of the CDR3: TGCGCCAGCAGCCACTTTAAAAGACTAGGGAGCTCCTACGAGCAGTACTTC. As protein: CASSHFKRLGSSYEQYF.

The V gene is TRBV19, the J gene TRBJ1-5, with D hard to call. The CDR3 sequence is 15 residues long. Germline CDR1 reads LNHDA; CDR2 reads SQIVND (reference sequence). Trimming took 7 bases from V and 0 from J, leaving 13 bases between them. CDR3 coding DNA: TGTGCCAGTACGGAGGATTGGTTTAGCAATCAGCCCCAGCATTTT. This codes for CASTEDWFSNQPQHF.